Shown below are 10 T cell receptor beta chains from a single sample sequenced in a study of shared T cell receptors in the human thymus listed by TCRdb under 2021. Libraries were prepared through the immunoSEQ multiplex PCR assay. This immuneACCESS table, as held by TCRdb, lists in-frame sequences with V and J called but not all clones. Of the missing ones, under half trace to an unresolved V gene in checked studies; the others have no known cause. Here the sample has about 660,000 clones; around 87% occur a single time. In total, the top ten clones hold 0.009% to 0.0095% of the sample. This same sample was also taken into another study, of human thymus T cells.

Sequencing input: thymocytes. The source is a boy under two years old with a congenital heart defect. Donor details come from another sample of the same person, matched by shared clones.

The chain has TRBV7-2 and TRBJ1-2, with D maybe TRBD1 (6 bases). The length of the CDR3 is 13 residues. Trimming pared 5 bases from V and 6 bases from J, leaving 13 bases between. CDR1 SGHTA and CDR2 FQGNSA come from the germline V gene. The CDR3 region has the DNA TGTGCCAGCAGCCTGGACAGTTTAGATGGCTACACCTTC. Amino acids: CASSLDSLDGYTF.

A few counts support this clone. V usage is TRBV4-1 and J usage is TRBJ2-3; 10 bases line up with TRBD2. Germline trimming cut 5 bases from V and 2 bases from J; bases unmatched to any gene: 10. The CDR3 is 17 amino acids. Per germline, CDR1 MGHRA and CDR2 YSYEKL. In DNA, the CDR3 is TGCGCCAGCAGCACCCCGGGACTAGCGAGTAACACAGATACGCAGTATTTT. Its protein is CASSTPGLASNTDTQYF.

This sequence joins TRBV5-1 and TRBJ1-1; TRBD1 might be the D (6 bases). The CDR3 length is 16 residues. V was trimmed by 3 bases and J by 1 base, leaving 16 bases between them. Per the germline V gene, CDR1 is SGHRS and CDR2 is YFSETQ. CDR3 coding DNA: TGCGCCAGCAGCTCGGGGCGGGGGGCAGAGAACACTGAAGCTTTCTTT. Translating it yields CASSSGRGAENTEAFF.

This clone occurred once. The chain joins TRBV4-1 to TRBJ2-3; D remains unclear. The CDR3 length is 14 residues. Trimming removed 0 bases from V and 2 bases from J, with 6 bases in between. CDR1 MGHRA and CDR2 YSYEKL come from the germline V gene. CDR3 loop: CASSQDQITDTQYF. The DNA for the CDR3 is TGCGCCAGCAGCCAAGATCAGATCACAGATACGCAGTATTTT.

The V call is TRBV5-4, the J call TRBJ1-1; no clear D gene. This CDR3 has 14 residues. Germline V CDR1 and CDR2: SGHNT, YYREEE (reference sequence). Trimming stripped 5 bases from V and 3 bases from J, with 14 bases between. The CDR3 protein is CASSRRSRDTEAFF. The DNA for the CDR3 is TGTGCCAGCAGTCGACGAAGCCGGGACACTGAAGCTTTCTTT.

V usage is TRBV10-3 and J usage is TRBJ2-1, with 13 bases fitting TRBD2. V shed 10 bases and J 8 bases; nucleotides not matched to a gene: 8. This CDR3 is built from 14 residues. Germline-derived CDR1 and CDR2 are ENHRY and SYGVKD. The CDR3 here is CATAGTSGNYEQFF. The CDR3 DNA sequence: TGTGCCACAGCCGGGACTAGCGGGAACTATGAGCAGTTCTTC.

The V gene is TRBV4-3, the J gene TRBJ2-3, with D possibly matching TRBD2 (6 bases). Per germline, CDR1 LGHNA and CDR2 YSLEER. Trimming took off 0 bases at V and 5 bases at J, with 18 bases between the two ends. CDR3 length: 17 amino acids. The CDR3 spells CASSQDGPRERGDTQYF. CDR3 in DNA: TGCGCCAGCAGCCAAGATGGGCCCCGGGAGAGGGGAGATACGCAGTATTTT.

This chain links TRBV28 with TRBJ1-5, with 10 bases matching TRBD1. CDR1 is MDHEN and CDR2 is SYDVKM in the germline V gene. With V trimmed by 6 bases and J by 6 bases, 17 bases remained unmatched. The length of the CDR3 is 18 residues. The chain's CDR3 is CASRTRRRQGAVCQPQHF. CDR3 nucleotides: TGTGCCAGCAGAACCCGACGCCGACAGGGGGCGGTGTGTCAGCCCCAGCATTTT. The whole variable domain, remainder taken from reference TRBV28 and TRBJ1-5, is DVKVTQSSRYLVKRTGEKVFLECVQDMDHENMFWYRQDPGLGLRLIYFSYDVKMKEKGDIPEGYSVSREKKERFSLILESASTNQTSMYLCASRTRRRQGAVCQPQHFGDGTRLSIL.

V and J are TRBV28 and TRBJ2-7; no firm D call. V lost 8 bases and J lost 6, with 8 bases in between. This CDR3 is built from 10 residues. Germline V gene data show CDR1 as MDHEN and CDR2 as SYDVKM. The CDR3 is CASPRSEQYF. The CDR3 DNA follows: TGTGCCAGCCCACGTAGCGAGCAGTACTTC.

The V gene is TRBV6-4, the J gene TRBJ2-1; 7 bases agree with TRBD2. CDR1 MRHNA and CDR2 SNTAGT come from the germline V gene. CDR3 size: 15 residues. With V trimmed by 5 bases and J by 5 bases, 9 bases remained unmatched. The CDR3 DNA follows: TGTGCCAGCAGTTTAAACCGGGACTACGACAATGAGCAGTTCTTC. It translates to CASSLNRDYDNEQFF.